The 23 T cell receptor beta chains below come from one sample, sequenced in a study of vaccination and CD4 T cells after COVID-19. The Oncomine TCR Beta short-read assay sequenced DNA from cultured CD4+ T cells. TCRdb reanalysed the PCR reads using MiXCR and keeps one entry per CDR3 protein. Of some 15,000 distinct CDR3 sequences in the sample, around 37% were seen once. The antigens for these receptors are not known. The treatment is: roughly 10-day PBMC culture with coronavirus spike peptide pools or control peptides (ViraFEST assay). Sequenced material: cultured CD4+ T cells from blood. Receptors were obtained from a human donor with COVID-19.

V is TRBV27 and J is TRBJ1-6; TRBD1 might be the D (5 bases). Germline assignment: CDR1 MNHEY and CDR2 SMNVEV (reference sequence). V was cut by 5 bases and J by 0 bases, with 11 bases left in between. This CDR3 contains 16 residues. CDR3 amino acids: CASSRDGSSYNSPLHF. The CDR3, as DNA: TGTGCCAGCAGTCGGGACGGAAGCTCCTATAATTCACCCCTCCACTTT.

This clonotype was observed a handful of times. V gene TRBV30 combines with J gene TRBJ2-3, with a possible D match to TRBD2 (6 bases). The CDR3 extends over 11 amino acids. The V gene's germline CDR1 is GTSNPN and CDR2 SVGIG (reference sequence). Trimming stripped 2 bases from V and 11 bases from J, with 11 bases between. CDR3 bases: TGTGCCTGGAGTAGGGACTGGGGGCAGTATTTT. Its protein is CAWSRDWGQYF. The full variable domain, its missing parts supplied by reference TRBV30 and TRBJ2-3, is SQTIHQWPATLVQPVGSPLSLECTVEGTSNPNLYWYRQAAGRGLQLLFYSVGIGQISSEVPQNLSASRPQDRQFILSSKKLLLSDSGFYLCAWSRDWGQYFGPGTRLTVL.

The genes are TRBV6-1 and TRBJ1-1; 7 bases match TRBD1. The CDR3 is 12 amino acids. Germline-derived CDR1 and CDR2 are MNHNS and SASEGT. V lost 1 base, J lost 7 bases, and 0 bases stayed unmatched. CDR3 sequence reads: CASSEGQGEAFF. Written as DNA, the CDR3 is TGTGCCAGCAGTGAAGGACAGGGTGAAGCTTTCTTT.

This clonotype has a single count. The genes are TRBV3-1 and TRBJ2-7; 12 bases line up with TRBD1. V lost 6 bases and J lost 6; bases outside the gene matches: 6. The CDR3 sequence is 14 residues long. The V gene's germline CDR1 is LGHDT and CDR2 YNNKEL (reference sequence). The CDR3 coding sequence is TGTGCCAGCAGTCGGGGACAGGGGGCAACCGAGCAGTACTTC. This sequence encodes CASSRGQGATEQYF.

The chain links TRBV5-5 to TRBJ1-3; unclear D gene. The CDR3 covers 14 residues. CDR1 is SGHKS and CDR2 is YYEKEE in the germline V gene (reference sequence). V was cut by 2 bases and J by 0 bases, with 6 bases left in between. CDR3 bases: TGTGCCAGCAGCTTACAGAGCTCTGGAAACACCATATATTTT. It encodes CASSLQSSGNTIYF.

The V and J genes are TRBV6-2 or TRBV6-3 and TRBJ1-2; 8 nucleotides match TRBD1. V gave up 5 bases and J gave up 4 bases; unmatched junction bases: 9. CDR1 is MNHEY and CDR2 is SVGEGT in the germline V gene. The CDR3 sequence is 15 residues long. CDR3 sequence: CASSPGQGRAYGYTF. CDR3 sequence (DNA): TGTGCCAGCAGTCCCGGACAGGGAAGGGCCTATGGCTACACCTTC.

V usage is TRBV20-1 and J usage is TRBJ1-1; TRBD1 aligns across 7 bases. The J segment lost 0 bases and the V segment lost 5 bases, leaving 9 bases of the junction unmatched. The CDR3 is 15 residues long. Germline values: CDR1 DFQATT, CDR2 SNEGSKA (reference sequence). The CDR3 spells CSAYDRVSMNTEAFF. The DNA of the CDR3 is TGCAGTGCTTATGACAGGGTAAGCATGAACACTGAAGCTTTCTTT.

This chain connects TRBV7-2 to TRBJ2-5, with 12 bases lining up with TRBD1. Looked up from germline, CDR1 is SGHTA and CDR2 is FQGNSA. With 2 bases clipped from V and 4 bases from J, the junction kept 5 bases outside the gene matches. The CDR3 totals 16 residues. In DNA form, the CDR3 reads TGTGCCAGCAGCTTAAGGGACAGGGGGCGAGGAGAGACCCAGTACTTC. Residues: CASSLRDRGRGETQYF.

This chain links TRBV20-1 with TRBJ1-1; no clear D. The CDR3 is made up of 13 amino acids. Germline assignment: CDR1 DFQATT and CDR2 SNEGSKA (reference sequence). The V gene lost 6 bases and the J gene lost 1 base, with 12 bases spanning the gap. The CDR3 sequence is CSAVAVPNTEAFF. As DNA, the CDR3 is TGCAGTGCCGTGGCGGTCCCGAACACTGAAGCTTTCTTT.

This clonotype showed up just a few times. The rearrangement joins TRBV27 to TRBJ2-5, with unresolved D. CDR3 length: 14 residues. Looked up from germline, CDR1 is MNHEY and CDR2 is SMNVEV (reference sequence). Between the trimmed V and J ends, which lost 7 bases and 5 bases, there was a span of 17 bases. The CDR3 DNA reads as TGTGCCAGCACCTCAAGGCCAGGCCTGGAGACCCAGTACTTC. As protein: CASTSRPGLETQYF.

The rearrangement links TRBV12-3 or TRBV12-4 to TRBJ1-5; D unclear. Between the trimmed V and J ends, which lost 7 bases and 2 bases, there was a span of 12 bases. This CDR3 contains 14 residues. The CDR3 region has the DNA TGTGCCAGCACCAAGGTGGCTGGCAATCAGCCCCAGCATTTT. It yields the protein CASTKVAGNQPQHF.

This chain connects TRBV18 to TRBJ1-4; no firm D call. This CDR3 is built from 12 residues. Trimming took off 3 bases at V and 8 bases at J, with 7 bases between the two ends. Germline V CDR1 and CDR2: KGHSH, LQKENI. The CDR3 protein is CASSPEGEKLFF. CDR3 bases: TGTGCCAGCTCACCCGAGGGAGAAAAACTGTTTTTT.

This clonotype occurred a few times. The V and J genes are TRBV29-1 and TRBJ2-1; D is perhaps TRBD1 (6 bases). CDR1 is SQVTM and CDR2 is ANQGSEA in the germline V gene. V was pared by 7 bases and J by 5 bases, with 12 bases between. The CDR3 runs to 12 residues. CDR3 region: CSGTVTHNEQFF. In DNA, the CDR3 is TGCAGCGGGACAGTGACACACAATGAGCAGTTCTTC.

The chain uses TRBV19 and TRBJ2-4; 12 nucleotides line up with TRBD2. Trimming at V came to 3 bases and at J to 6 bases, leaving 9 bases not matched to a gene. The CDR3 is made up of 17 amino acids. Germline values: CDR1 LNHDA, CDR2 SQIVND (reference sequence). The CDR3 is CASSMLAGGPVGNIQYF. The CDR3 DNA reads TGTGCCAGTAGTATGCTAGCGGGGGGGCCGGTGGGAAACATTCAGTACTTC.

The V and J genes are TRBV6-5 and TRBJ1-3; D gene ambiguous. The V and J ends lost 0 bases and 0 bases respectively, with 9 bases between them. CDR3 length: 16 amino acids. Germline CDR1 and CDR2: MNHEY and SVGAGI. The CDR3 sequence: CASSYSQRSSGNTIYF. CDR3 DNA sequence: TGTGCCAGCAGTTACTCACAAAGGAGCTCTGGAAACACCATATATTTT.

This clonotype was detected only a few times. The CDR3 DNA reads TGTGCCAGCAGTTTGGCTTCACCCTCCTACAATGAGCAGTTCTTC. Its protein is CASSLASPSYNEQFF. This chain links TRBV27 with TRBJ2-1; no reliable D call. The CDR3 is 15 residues long. Germline V gene data show CDR1 as MNHEY and CDR2 as SMNVEV (reference sequence). Trimming cost V 3 bases and J 0 bases, with 9 bases left between them.

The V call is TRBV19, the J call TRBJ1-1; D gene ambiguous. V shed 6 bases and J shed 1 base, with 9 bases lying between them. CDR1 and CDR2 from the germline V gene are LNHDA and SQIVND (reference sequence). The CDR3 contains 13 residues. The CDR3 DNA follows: TGTGCCAGTAGAGACGAACAGAACACTGAAGCTTTCTTT. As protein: CASRDEQNTEAFF.

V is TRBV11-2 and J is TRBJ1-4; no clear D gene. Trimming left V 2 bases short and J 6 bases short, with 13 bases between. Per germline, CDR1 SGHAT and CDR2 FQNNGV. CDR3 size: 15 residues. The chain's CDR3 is CASSLSGGRDEKLFF. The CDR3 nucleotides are TGTGCCAGCAGCTTATCCGGCGGAAGGGATGAAAAACTGTTTTTT. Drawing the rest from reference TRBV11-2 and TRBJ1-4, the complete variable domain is EAGVAQSPRYKIIEKRQSVAFWCNPISGHATLYWYQQILGQGPKLLIQFQNNGVVDDSQLPKDRFSAERLKGVDSTLKIQPAKLEDSAVYLCASSLSGGRDEKLFFGSGTQLSVL.

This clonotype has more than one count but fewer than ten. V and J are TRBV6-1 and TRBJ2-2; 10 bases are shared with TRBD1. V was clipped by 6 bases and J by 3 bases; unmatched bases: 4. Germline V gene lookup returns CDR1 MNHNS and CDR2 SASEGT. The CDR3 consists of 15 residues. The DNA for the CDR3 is TGTGCCAGCAGACGGGGGACAGGGGACACCGGGGAGCTGTTTTTT. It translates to CASRRGTGDTGELFF.

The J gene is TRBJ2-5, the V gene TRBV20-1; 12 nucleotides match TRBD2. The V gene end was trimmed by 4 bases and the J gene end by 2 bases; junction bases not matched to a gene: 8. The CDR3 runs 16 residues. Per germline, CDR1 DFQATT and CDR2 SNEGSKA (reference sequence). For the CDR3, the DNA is TGCAGTGCTACTAGCGGGGGGGGGAGGTGGCAAGAGACCCAGTACTTC. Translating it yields CSATSGGGRWQETQYF.

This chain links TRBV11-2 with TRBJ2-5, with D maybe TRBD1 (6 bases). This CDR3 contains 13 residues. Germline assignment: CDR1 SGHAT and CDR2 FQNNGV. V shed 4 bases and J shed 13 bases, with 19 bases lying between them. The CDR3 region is CASSSQETGPRYF. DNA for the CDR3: TGTGCCAGCAGCTCGCAAGAAACAGGGCCCCGGTACTTC. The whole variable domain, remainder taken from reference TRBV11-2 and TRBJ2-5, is EAGVAQSPRYKIIEKRQSVAFWCNPISGHATLYWYQQILGQGPKLLIQFQNNGVVDDSQLPKDRFSAERLKGVDSTLKIQPAKLEDSAVYLCASSSQETGPRYFGPGTRLLVL.

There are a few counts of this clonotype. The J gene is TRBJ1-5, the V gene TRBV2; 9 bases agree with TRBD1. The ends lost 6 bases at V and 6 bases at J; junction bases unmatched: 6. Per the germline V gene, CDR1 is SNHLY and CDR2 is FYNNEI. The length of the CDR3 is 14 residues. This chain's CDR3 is CASRSGTGSQPQHF. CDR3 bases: TGTGCCAGCAGGTCCGGGACAGGGAGTCAGCCCCAGCATTTT.

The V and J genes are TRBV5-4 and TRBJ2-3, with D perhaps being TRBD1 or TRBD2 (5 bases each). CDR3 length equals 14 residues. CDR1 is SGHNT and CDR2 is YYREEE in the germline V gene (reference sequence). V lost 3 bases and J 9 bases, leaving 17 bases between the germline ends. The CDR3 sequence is CASSSEAPGTTQYF. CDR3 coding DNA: TGTGCCAGCAGCTCGGAGGCCCCAGGGACCACGCAGTATTTT. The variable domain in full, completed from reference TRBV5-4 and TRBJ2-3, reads ETGVTQSPTHLIKTRGQQVTLRCSSQSGHNTVSWYQQALGQGPQFIFQYYREEENGRGNFPPRFSGLQFPNYSSELNVNALELDDSALYLCASSSEAPGTTQYFGPGTRLTVL.